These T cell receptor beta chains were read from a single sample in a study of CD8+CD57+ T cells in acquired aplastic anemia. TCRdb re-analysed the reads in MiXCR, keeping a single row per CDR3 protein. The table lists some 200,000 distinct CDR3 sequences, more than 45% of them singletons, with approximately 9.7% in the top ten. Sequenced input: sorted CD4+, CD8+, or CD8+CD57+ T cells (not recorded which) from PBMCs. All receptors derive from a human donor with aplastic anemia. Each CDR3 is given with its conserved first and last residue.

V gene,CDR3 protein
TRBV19,CASSSTTGGYGYTF
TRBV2,CASRQGAETQYF
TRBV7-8,CASRVAPDTQYF
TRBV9,CASSVARADTQYF
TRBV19,CASSLNIGPDNSPLHF
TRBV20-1,CAGADMNEKLFF
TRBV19,CASREPYNEQFF
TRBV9,CASGIDNEKLFF
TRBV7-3,CASSLAGGRIETQYF
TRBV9,CASSVVGLAGIQETQYF
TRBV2,CASSGTVGETQYF
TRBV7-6,CASSQTGQPNYEQYF
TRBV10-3,CATGDRQATNEKLFF
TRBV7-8,CASSFGLAGAGELFF
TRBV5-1,CASSLVPRGGTEAFF
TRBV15,CATSDRKGWETQYF
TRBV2,CASSPGTNQPQHF
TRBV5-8,CASSLRSGYGEQYF
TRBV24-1,CATSDLPGDTQYF
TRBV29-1,CSVEDPPDGYTF
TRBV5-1,CASSLFGLNTEAFF
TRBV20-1,CSAGEGLWSDTQYF
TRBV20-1,CSAREFRAASTDTQYF
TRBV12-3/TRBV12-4,CASSKTGVYEQYF
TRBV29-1,CSVAGSSGQETQYF
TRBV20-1,CSASRGHRLNTEAFF
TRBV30,CAWRKGGSGNTIYF
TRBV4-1,CASSQGMTIFYEQYF
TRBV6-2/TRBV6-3,CASSQRQSGVEKLFF
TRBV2,CASLGQPWPEAFF
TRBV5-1,CASSLIPGDQPQHF
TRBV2,CASSYDRGLEQYF
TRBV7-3,CASSLSRDTGEQFF
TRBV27,CASSSPRTEANYGYTF
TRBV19,CASSTPLGRGYGYTF
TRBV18,CASSPPGFGYYGYTF
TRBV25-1,CASSGLGAGYNEQFF
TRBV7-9,CASSFPLLHRRAEKLFF
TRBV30,CAWSRQGLGNSPLHF
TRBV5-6,CASSLGQQNYGYTF
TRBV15,CATSRVNLGAAGANVLTF
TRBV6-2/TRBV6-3,CASSWGRGYEQYF
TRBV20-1,CSAPKAGAAYNEQFF
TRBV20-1,CSARGNRNGGAVMYNEQFF
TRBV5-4,CASSWGTSGTETQYF
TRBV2,CASSYQESYEQYF
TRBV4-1,CASSQKDSHEQYF
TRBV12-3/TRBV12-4,CASSQIGLNEQFF
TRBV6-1,CASSRGRQIGTEAFF
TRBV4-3,CASSQDEAKTNEKLFF
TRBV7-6,CASSLSKYNEKLFF
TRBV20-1,CSAGGLAGGPGETQYF
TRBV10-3,CAISETGSLSTEAFF
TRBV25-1,CASSSGTSTRQYF